This section outlines one T cell receptor beta chain sequence together with its context. These data are taken from a study of control samples from healthy donors and cancer patients. Repertoires were generated with immunoSEQ multiplex PCR, while TCRdb's copy carries only in-frame clones and drops some. The table shows more than 95,000 clones, with almost 95% occurring only once. With 4 bases clipped from V and 8 bases from J, the junction kept 18 bases outside the gene matches. The V gene's germline CDR1 is LGHDT and CDR2 YNNKEL (reference sequence). CDR3 length: 18 amino acids. Sequencing input: PBMCs. This receptor was taken from a man aged 80 or over with head and neck cancer. The chain links TRBV3-1 (or the pseudogene TRBV3-2) to TRBJ1-3, with 9 bases identical to TRBD1. The CDR3 sequence: CASSLRSGTGFYMDTIYF. The CDR3 nucleotides read TGTGCCAGCAGCCTCCGGTCCGGGACAGGGTTCTATATGGACACCATATATTTT.